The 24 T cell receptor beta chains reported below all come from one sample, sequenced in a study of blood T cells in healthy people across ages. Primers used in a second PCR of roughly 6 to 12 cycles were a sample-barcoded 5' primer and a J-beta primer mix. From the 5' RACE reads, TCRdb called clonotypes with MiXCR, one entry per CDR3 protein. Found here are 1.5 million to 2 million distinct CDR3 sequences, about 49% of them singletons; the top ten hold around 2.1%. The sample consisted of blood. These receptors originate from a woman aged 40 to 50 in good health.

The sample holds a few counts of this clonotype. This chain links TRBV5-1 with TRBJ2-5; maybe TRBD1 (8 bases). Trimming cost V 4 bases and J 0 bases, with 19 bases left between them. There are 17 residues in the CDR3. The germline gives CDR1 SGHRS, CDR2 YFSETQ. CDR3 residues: CASSLDPTGGDQETQYF. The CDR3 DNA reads TGCGCCAGCAGCCTGGACCCAACAGGGGGGGACCAAGAGACCCAGTACTTC.

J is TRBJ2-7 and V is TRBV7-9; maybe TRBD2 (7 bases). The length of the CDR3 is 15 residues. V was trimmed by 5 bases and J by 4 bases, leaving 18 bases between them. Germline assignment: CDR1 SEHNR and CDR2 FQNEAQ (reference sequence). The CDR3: CASSGGAGASYEQYF. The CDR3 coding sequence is TGTGCCAGCAGCGGGGGGGCAGGTGCATCGTACGAGCAGTACTTC.

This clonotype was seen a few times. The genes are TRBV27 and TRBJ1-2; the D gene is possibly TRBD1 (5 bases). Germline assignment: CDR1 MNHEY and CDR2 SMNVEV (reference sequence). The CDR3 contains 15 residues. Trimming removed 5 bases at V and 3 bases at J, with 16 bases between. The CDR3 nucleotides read TGTGCCAGCAGTCCGCAGGGACCACGGGACTATGGCTACACCTTC. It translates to CASSPQGPRDYGYTF.

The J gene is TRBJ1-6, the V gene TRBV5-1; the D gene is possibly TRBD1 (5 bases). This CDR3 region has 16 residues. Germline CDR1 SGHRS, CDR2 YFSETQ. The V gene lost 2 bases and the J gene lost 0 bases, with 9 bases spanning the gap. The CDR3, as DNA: TGCGCCAGCAGCTTCGACAGACACTCCTATAATTCACCCCTCCACTTT. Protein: CASSFDRHSYNSPLHF.

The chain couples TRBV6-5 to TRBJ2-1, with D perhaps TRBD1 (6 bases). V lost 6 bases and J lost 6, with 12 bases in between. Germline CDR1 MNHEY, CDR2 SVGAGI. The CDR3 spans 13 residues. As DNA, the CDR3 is TGTGCCAGCAGATCACAGGGCCGCAATGAGCAGTTCTTC. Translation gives CASRSQGRNEQFF.

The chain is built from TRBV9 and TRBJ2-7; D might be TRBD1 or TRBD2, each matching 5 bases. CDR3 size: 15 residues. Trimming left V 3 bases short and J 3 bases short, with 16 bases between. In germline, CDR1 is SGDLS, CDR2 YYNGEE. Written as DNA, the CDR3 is TGTGCCAGCAGCGAAGAGACGGGACCCCACTACGAGCAGTACTTC. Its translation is CASSEETGPHYEQYF. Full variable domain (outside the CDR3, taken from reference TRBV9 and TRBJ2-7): DSGVTQTPKHLITATGQRVTLRCSPRSGDLSVYWYQQSLDQGLQFLIQYYNGEERAKGNILERFSAQQFPDLHSELNLSSLELGDSALYFCASSEETGPHYEQYFGPGTRLTVT.

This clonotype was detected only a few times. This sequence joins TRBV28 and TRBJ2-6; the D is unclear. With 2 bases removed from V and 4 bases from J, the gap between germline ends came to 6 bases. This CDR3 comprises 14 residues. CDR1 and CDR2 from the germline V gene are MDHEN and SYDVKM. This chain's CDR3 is CASSLNPGANVLTF. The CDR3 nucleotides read TGTGCCAGCAGTTTAAACCCCGGGGCCAACGTCCTGACTTTC.

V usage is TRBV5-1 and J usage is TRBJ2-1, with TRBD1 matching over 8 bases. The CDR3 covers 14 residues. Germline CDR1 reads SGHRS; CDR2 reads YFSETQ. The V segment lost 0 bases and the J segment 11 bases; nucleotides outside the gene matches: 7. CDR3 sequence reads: CASSLDGTGSKQFF. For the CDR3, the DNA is TGCGCCAGCAGCTTGGACGGGACAGGTTCTAAGCAGTTCTTC.

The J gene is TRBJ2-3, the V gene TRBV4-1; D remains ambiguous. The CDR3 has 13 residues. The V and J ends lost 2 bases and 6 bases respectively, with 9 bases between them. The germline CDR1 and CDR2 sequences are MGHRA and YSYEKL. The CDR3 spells CASSQRSGDTQYF. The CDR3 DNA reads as TGCGCCAGCAGCCAACGTTCCGGGGATACGCAGTATTTT.

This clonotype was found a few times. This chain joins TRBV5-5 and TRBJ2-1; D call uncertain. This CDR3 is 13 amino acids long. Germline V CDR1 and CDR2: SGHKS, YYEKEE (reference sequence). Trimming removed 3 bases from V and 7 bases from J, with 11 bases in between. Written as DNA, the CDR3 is TGTGCCAGCAGCTCCACCGACGGGAATGAGCAGTTCTTC. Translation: CASSSTDGNEQFF.

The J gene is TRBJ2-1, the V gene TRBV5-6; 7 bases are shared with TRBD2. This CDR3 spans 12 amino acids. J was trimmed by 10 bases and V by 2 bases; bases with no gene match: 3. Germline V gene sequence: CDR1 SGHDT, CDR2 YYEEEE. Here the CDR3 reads CASSLAGTEQFF. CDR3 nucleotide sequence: TGTGCCAGCAGCTTAGCGGGGACCGAGCAGTTCTTC. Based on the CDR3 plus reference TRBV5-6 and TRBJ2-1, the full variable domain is DAGVTQSPTHLIKTRGQQVTLRCSPKSGHDTVSWYQQALGQGPQFIFQYYEEEERQRGNFPDRFSGHQFPNYSSELNVNALLLGDSALYLCASSLAGTEQFFGPGTRLTVL.

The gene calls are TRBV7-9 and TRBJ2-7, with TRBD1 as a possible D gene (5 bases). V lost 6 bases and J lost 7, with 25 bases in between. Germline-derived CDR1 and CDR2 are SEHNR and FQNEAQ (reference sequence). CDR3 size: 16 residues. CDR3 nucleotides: TGTGCCAGCAGTCAACCTCGGCAGGGCTCCTACAATGAGCAGTACTTC. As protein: CASSQPRQGSYNEQYF.

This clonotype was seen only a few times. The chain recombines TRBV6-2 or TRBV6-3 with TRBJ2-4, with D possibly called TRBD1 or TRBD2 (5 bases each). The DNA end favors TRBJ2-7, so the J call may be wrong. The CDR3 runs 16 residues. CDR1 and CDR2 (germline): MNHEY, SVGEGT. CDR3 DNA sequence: TGTGCCAGCTGTCCCGCCGGGACCCAGCAGAGGGACGAGCAGTACTTC. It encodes CASCPAGTQQRDEQYF.

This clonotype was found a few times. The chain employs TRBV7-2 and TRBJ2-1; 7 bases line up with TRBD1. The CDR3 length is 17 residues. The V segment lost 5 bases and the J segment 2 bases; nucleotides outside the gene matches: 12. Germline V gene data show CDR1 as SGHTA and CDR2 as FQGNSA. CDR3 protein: CASSQGDAAEPYNEQFF. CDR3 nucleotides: TGTGCCAGCAGCCAGGGGGACGCTGCAGAGCCCTACAATGAGCAGTTCTTC.

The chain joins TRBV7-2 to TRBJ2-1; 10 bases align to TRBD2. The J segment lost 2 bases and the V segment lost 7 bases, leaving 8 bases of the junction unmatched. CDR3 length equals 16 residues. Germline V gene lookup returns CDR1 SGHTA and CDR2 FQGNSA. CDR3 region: CASNLERGGPYNEQFF. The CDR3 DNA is TGTGCCAGCAACCTTGAGCGGGGGGGCCCCTACAATGAGCAGTTCTTC.

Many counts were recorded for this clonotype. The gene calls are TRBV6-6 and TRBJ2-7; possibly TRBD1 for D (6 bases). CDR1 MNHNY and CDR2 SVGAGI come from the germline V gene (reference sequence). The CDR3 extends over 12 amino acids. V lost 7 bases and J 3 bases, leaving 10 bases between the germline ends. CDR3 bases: TGTGCCAGCACTCTACAGGGCTACGAGCAGTACTTC. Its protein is CASTLQGYEQYF.

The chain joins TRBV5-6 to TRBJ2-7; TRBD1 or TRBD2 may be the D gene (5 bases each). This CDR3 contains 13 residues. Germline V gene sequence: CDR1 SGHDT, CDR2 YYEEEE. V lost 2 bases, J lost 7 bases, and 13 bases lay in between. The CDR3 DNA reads TGTGCCAGCAGCTTATCAGGGAGATGGGAGCAGTACTTC. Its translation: CASSLSGRWEQYF.

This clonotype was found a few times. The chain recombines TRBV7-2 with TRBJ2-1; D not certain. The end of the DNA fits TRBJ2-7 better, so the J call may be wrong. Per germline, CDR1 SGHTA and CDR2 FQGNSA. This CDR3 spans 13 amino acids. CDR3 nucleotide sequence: TGTGCCAGTCGGCCCGTTTCCTACAATGAGCAGTACTTC. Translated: CASRPVSYNEQYF.

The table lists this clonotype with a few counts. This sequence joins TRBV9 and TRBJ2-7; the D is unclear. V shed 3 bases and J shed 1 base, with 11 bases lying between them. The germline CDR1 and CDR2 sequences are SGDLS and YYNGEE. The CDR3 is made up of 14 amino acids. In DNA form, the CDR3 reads TGTGCCAGCAGCGGAGTCCCCGGTTCCTACGAGCAGTACTTC. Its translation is CASSGVPGSYEQYF.

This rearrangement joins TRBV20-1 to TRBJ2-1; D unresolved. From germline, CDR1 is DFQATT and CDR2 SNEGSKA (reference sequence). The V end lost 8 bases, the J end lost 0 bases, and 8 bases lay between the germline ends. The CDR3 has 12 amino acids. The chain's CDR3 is CSSQVSYNEQFF. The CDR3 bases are TGCAGTAGCCAGGTCTCCTACAATGAGCAGTTCTTC.

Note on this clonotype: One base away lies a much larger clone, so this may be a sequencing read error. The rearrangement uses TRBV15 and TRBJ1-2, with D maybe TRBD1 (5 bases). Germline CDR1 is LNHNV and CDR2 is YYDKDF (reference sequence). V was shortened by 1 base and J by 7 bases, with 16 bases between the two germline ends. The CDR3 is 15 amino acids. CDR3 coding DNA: TGTGCCACCAGCAGAGGAGGATTAGGGGACTGTGGCTACACCTTC. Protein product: CATSRGGLGDCGYTF.

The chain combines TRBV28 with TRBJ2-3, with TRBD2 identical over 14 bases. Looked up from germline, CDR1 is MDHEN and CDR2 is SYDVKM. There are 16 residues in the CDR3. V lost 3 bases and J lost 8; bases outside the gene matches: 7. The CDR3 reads CASSLGLAGVAGTQYF. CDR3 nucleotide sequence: TGTGCCAGCAGTTTGGGACTAGCGGGGGTGGCGGGTACGCAGTATTTT.

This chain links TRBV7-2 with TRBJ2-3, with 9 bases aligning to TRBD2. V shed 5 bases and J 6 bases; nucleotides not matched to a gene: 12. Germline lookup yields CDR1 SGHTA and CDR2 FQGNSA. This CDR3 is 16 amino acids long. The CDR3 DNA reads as TGTGCCAGCAGCCCTACGCTAGCGGGGTCGCGTGATACGCAGTATTTT. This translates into CASSPTLAGSRDTQYF.

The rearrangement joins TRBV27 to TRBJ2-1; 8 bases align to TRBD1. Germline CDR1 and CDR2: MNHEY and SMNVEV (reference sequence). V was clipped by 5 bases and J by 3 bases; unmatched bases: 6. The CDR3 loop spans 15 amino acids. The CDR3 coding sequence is TGTGCCAGCAGTCGGCCGGGACAGGTCTACAATGAGCAGTTCTTC. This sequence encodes CASSRPGQVYNEQFF.